This is a list of T cell receptor beta chains from one sample in a study of blood T cell repertoires in COVID-19. Sequencing was performed with immunoSEQ multiplex PCR; in TCRdb, only in-frame clones are kept and a portion is missing. Here the sample spans nearly 80,000 clones, around 84% being singletons. Material: peripheral blood. The receptors derive from a man in his fifties or sixties with acute or convalescent COVID-19. The CDR3 runs from the conserved cysteine through the conserved F or W. D genes are given only for firm matches. Expanded clones get a size class; other rows say once, few or many, or leave the size out.

d_gene	v_gene	j_gene	abundance	CDR3aa	CDR3nt
.	TRBV11-3	TRBJ1-2	.	CASSLGQGKDYGYTF	TGTGCCAGCAGCTTAGGGCAGGGGAAGGACTATGGCTACACCTTC
TRBD2	TRBV3-1/TRBV3-2	TRBJ2-3	.	CASSQGLAGGPDTQYF	TGTGCCAGCAGCCAAGGACTAGCGGGGGGGCCAGATACGCAGTATTTT
TRBD2	TRBV3-1/TRBV3-2	TRBJ2-3	few	CASRDRRAGVDDTQYF	TGTGCCAGCAGGGATAGGAGGGCGGGAGTCGATGATACGCAGTATTTT
.	TRBV23-1	TRBJ2-6	.	CASSQSRGETSGANVLTF	TGCGCCAGCAGTCAATCGCGGGGCGAAACCTCTGGGGCCAACGTCCTGACTTTC
TRBD1	TRBV7-2	TRBJ1-5	.	CASSPTGGKRPQHF	TGTGCCAGCAGCCCCACAGGGGGGAAAAGGCCCCAGCATTTT
TRBD1	TRBV6-5	TRBJ2-1	.	CASSYSTGWDEQFF	TGTGCCAGCAGTTACTCGACAGGGTGGGATGAGCAGTTCTTC
TRBD1	TRBV2	TRBJ1-4	.	CASLRDRLVPEKLFF	TGTGCCAGCCTCCGGGACAGGTTAGTCCCCGAAAAACTGTTTTTT
TRBD2	TRBV10-3	TRBJ2-3	.	CAIAYRGGGTSTDTQYF	TGTGCCATCGCCTATCGGGGCGGGGGTACTAGCACAGATACGCAGTATTTT
TRBD1	TRBV10-2	TRBJ2-3	.	CASRTGGAGTDTQYF	TGCGCCAGCAGAACAGGGGGCGCGGGCACAGATACGCAGTATTTT
TRBD1	TRBV6-5	TRBJ1-6	.	CASSQQGSDNSPLHF	TGTGCCAGCAGCCAACAGGGGTCAGATAATTCACCCCTCCACTTT
.	TRBV4-3	TRBJ1-1	.	CASSLNPSGQNTEAFF	TGCGCCAGCAGCCTTAATCCCTCGGGACAGAACACTGAAGCTTTCTTT
.	TRBV5-1	TRBJ2-7	.	CASSLDVPSSYEQYF	TGCGCCAGCAGCTTGGACGTTCCGAGCTCCTACGAGCAGTACTTC
TRBD2	TRBV7-3	TRBJ2-1	.	CASSLGSGGANEQFF	TGTGCCAGCAGCCTCGGAAGCGGGGGGGCGAATGAGCAGTTCTTC
.	TRBV30	TRBJ2-1	.	CAWREWENRFF	TGTGCCTGGAGAGAATGGGAGAACCGGTTCTTC
TRBD2	TRBV24-1	TRBJ2-3	.	CATSPGLARSTDTQYF	TGTGCCACCAGCCCGGGACTAGCGAGAAGCACAGATACGCAGTATTTT
TRBD2	TRBV4-3	TRBJ2-3	.	CASSQGWRGGGDTQYF	TGCGCCAGCAGCCAAGGGTGGCGGGGGGGCGGAGATACGCAGTATTTT
TRBD1	TRBV18	TRBJ1-2	.	CASSPGQGRYGYTF	TGTGCCAGCTCGCCGGGACAGGGTCGCTATGGCTACACCTTC
TRBD1	TRBV10-3	TRBJ1-2	.	CAISQQGDYYGYTF	TGTGCCATCAGCCAACAGGGGGATTACTATGGCTACACCTTC
TRBD1	TRBV5-5	TRBJ2-7	.	CASSIGQGVEQYF	TGTGCCAGCAGCATAGGACAGGGGGTAGAGCAGTACTTC
TRBD2	TRBV6-1	TRBJ2-3	.	CASSDGGGFTDTQYF	TGTGCCAGCAGTGATGGCGGGGGTTTCACAGATACGCAGTATTTT
TRBD2	TRBV11-3	TRBJ2-3	.	CASSSGTSGGALTDTQYF	TGTGCCAGCAGCTCCGGGACTAGCGGGGGGGCCTTAACAGATACGCAGTATTTT
.	TRBV19	TRBJ1-1	.	CASSIDSGGYAEAFF	TGTGCCAGTAGTATAGATAGCGGAGGGTACGCTGAAGCTTTCTTT
.	TRBV7-2	TRBJ2-7	.	CASTLYGTSGEQYF	TGTGCCAGCACCCTATATGGTACCTCCGGCGAGCAGTACTTC
.	TRBV9	TRBJ1-1	.	CASSRTSNTEAFF	TGTGCCAGCAGCCGGACATCGAACACTGAAGCTTTCTTT